These 5 T cell receptor beta chains were sequenced from one sample in a study of graft-versus-host responses after intestinal transplantation. Assay used: immunoSEQ multiplex PCR; TCRdb lists only in-frame clones, some missing. The sample contains 65,000 to 100,000 clones, under 95% of which appear only once. No antigen has been assigned to these receptors. Material: unstimulated CD8+ T cells sorted from spleen or lymph node cells, obtained before transplant. Receptors originate from a human donor who was the organ donor for an intestinal transplant.

This sequence joins TRBV7-3 and TRBJ2-1; TRBD1 is a possible D gene (5 bases). Germline CDR1 SGHTA, CDR2 FQGTGA. The CDR3 contains 14 residues. V lost 4 bases and J 6 bases, leaving 13 bases between the germline ends. The CDR3 sequence: CASSYQGSINEQFF. CDR3 nucleotides: TGTGCCAGCAGCTATCAGGGATCCATCAATGAGCAGTTCTTC.

J is TRBJ2-7 and V is TRBV9; D is possibly TRBD2 (5 bases). This CDR3 is 13 amino acids long. V was cut by 3 bases and J by 3 bases, with 10 bases left in between. Germline CDR1 is SGDLS and CDR2 is YYNGEE. Here the CDR3 DNA reads TGTGCCAGCAGCGGAGGGAATCGCTACGAGCAGTACTTC. Its protein is CASSGGNRYEQYF.

The CDR3 bases are TGCGCCAGCAGCTACCGACAGGGAAACTACGAGCAGTACTTC. Translated, it gives CASSYRQGNYEQYF. V is TRBV5-1 and J is TRBJ2-7; 7 bases fit TRBD1. This CDR3 region has 14 residues. Losses at the gene ends were 3 bases for V and 3 bases for J; bases not matched to a gene: 6. Germline V CDR1 and CDR2: SGHRS, YFSETQ.

This clone was counted once. The genes are TRBV4-3 and TRBJ1-2; weak D call: TRBD1 (6 bases). Germline-derived CDR1 and CDR2 are LGHNA and YSLEER. Trimming pared 4 bases from V and 3 bases from J, leaving 15 bases between. CDR3 size: 15 residues. CDR3 nucleotides: TGCGCCAGCAGCCCCCTGACAGGTTCGGACTATGGCTACACCTTC. Its translation: CASSPLTGSDYGYTF.

V and J are TRBV5-6 and TRBJ2-3; TRBD2 is a possible D gene (7 bases). The CDR3 has 15 residues. Between the trimmed V and J ends, which lost 3 bases and 0 bases, there was a span of 11 bases. Germline CDR1 SGHDT, CDR2 YYEEEE. The CDR3 region is CASSSGGLSTDTQYF. In DNA form, the CDR3 reads TGTGCCAGCAGCTCGGGGGGCCTAAGCACAGATACGCAGTATTTT.